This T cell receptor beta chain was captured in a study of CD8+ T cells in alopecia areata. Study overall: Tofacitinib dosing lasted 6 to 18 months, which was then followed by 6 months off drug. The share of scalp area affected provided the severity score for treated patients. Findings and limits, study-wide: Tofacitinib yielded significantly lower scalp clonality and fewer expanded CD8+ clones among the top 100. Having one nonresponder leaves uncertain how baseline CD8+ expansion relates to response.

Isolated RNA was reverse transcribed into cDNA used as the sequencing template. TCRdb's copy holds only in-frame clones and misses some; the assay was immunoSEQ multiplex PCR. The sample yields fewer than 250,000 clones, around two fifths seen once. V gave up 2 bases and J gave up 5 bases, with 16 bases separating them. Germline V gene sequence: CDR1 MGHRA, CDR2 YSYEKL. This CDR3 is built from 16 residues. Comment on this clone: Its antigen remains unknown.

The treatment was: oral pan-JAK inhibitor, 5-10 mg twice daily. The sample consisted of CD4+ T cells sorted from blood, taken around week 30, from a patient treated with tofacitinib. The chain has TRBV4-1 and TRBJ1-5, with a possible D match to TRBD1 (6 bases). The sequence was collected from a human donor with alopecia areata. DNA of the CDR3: TGCGCCAGCAGCCAACCCGGGGGCAGGGAGTATCAGCCCCAGCATTTT. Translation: CASSQPGGREYQPQHF.